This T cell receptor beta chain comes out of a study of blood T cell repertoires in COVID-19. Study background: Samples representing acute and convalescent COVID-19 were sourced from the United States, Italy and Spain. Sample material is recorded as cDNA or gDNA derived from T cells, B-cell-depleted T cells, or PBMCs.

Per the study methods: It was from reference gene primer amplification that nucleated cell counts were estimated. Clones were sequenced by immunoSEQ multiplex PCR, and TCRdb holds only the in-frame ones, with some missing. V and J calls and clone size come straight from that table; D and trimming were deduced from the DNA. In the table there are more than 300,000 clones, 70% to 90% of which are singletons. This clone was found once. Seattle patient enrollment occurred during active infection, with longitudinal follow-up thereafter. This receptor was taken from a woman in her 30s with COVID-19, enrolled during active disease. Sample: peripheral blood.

Written as DNA, the CDR3 is TGTGCCAGCTCACCGCCACTAGCGGGAGGAGCCGGGGAGCTGTTTTTT. Amino acids: CASSPPLAGGAGELFF. This chain uses TRBV18 with TRBJ2-2, with 12 positions matching TRBD2. There are 16 residues in the CDR3. Germline CDR1 KGHSH, CDR2 LQKENI. With V trimmed by 3 bases and J by 6 bases, 5 bases remained unmatched.